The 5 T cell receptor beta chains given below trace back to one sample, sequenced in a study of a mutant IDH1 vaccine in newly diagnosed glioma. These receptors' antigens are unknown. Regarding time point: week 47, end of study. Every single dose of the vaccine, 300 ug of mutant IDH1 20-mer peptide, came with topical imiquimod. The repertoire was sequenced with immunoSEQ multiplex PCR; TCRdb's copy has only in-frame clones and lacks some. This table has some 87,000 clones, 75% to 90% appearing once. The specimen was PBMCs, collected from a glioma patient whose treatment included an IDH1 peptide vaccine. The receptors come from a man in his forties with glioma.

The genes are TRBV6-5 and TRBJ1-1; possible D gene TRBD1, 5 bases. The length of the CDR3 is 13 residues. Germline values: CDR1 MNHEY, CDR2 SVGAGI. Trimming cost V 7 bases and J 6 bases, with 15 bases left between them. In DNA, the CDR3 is TGTGCCAGCACTAAGACGAAGGGGTCTGAAGCTTTCTTT. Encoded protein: CASTKTKGSEAFF.

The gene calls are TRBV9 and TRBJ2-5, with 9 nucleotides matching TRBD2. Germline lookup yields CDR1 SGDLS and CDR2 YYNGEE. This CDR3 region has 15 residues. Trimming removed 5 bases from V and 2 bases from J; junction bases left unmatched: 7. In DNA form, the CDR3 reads TGTGCCAGCAGGTACCGACTAGCGGCACAAGAGACCCAGTACTTC. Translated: CASRYRLAAQETQYF.

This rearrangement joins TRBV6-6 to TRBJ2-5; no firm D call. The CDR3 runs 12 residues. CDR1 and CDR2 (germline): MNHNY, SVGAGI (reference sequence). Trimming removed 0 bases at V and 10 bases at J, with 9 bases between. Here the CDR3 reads CASSYSYRNQYF. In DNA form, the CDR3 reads TGTGCCAGCAGTTACTCGTATAGAAACCAGTACTTC.

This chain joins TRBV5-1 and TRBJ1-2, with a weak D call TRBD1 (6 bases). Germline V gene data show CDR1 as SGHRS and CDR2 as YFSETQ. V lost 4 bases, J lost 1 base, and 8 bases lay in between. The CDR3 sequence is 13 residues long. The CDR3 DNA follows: TGCGCCAGCAGCGAGGACAGTAACTATGGCTACACCTTC. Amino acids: CASSEDSNYGYTF.

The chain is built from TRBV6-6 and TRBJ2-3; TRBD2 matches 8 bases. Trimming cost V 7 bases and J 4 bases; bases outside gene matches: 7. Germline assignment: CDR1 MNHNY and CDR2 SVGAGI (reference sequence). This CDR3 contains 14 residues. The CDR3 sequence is CASKESGGPDTQYF. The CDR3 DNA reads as TGTGCCAGCAAAGAGAGCGGGGGCCCAGATACGCAGTATTTT.